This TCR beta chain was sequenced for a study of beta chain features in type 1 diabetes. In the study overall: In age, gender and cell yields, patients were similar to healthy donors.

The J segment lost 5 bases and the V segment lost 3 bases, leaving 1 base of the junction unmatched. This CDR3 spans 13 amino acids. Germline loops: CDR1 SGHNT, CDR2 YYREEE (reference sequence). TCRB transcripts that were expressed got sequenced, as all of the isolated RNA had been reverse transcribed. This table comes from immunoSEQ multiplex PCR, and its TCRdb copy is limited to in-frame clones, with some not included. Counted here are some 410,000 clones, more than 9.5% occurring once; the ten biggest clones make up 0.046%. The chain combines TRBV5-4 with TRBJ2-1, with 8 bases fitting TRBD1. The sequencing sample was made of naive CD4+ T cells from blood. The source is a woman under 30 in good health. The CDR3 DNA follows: TGTGCCAGCAGCTCGGACAGGGACAATGAGCAGTTCTTC. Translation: CASSSDRDNEQFF.